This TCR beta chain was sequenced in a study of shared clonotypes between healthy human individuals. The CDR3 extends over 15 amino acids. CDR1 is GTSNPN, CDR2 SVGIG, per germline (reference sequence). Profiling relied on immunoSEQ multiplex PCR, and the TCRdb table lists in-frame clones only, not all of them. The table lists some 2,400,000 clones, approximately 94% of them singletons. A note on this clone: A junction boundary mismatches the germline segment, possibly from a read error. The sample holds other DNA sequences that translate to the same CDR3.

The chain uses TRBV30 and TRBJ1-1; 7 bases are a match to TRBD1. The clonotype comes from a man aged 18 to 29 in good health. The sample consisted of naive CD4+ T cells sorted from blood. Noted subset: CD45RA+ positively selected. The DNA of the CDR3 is TGTGCCTGGAGTCGAGCCGGGACAGCCAACACTGAAGCCTTCTTT. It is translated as CAWSRAGTANTEAFF.